One and the same sample provided the 27 T cell receptor beta chains below, sequenced in a study of blood T cell repertoires in COVID-19. The protocol was immunoSEQ multiplex PCR, while the TCRdb copy is restricted to in-frame clones and leaves out a portion. The sample records about 120,000 clones, roughly nine tenths being singletons. Sequencing input: peripheral blood. All receptors come from a human donor with active COVID-19. The donor label of this sample is uncertain.

The rearrangement joins TRBV21-1 to TRBJ1-6. TRBV21-1 counts as a pseudogene. The CDR3 totals 17 residues. CDR3 coding DNA: TGTGCCAGCAGCCTAACGCGGGAGAGCTCCTATAATTCACCCCTCCACTTT. It encodes CASSLTRESSYNSPLHF.

The rearrangement links TRBV28 to TRBJ2-7, with D maybe TRBD1 (5 bases). V was clipped by 6 bases and J by 2 bases, with 20 bases between them. Germline V gives CDR1 MDHEN, CDR2 SYDVKM. This CDR3 is 16 amino acids long. This CDR3 is CASSPHGRAKTYEQYF. The CDR3 nucleotides read TGTGCCAGCAGCCCCCATGGCAGGGCAAAAACCTACGAGCAGTACTTC.

The chain employs TRBV7-6 and TRBJ2-2; 10 bases agree with TRBD1. With 4 bases clipped from V and 3 bases from J, the junction kept 2 bases outside the gene matches. This CDR3 spans 15 amino acids. Germline V gives CDR1 SGHVS, CDR2 FNYEAQ. CDR3 region: CASSSGQGDTGELFF. DNA of the CDR3: TGTGCCAGCAGCTCAGGACAGGGGGACACCGGGGAGCTGTTTTTT.

V is TRBV4-3 and J is TRBJ2-3; TRBD2 matches 7 bases. The CDR3 spans 17 residues. Germline lookup yields CDR1 LGHNA and CDR2 YSLEER. Trimming at V came to 3 bases and at J to 0 bases, leaving 9 bases not matched to a gene. The CDR3 nucleotides read TGCGCCAGCAGCCAGACTTGGAGCGGGGCAAGCACAGATACGCAGTATTTT. Residues: CASSQTWSGASTDTQYF.

Only a few counts were recorded for this clone. The J gene is TRBJ2-5, the V gene TRBV5-1; D is unclear. V gave up 2 bases and J gave up 3 bases, with 2 bases separating them. Per the germline V gene, CDR1 is SGHRS and CDR2 is YFSETQ. CDR3 length equals 11 residues. CDR3 DNA sequence: TGCGCCAGCAGCTTCAAAGAGACCCAGTACTTC. This encodes CASSFKETQYF.

The genes are TRBV23-1 and TRBJ2-7, with a weak D call TRBD1 (6 bases). TRBV23-1 is an ORF, and what it does is uncertain. V gave up 1 base and J gave up 6 bases, with 7 bases separating them. CDR3 length equals 12 residues. CDR3: CASSQFRGEQYF. CDR3 bases: TGCGCCAGCAGTCAATTCAGGGGCGAGCAGTACTTC.

Points on this clone: Germline is not matched at one junction end, which may reflect a read error. This sequence joins TRBV7-9 and TRBJ1-3, with TRBD1 identical over 7 bases. The CDR3 contains 12 residues. Germline V gene sequence: CDR1 SEHNR, CDR2 FQNEAQ (reference sequence). The CDR3 nucleotides read TGTGCCAGCAGCTTACCCATTGGGGACAGTAACTTT. Amino acids: CASSLPIGDSNF. The entire variable domain, with the rest obtained from reference TRBV7-9 and TRBJ1-3, is as follows: DTGVSQNPRHKITKRGQNVTFRCDPISEHNRLYWYRQTLGQGPEFLTYFQNEAQLEKSRLLSDRFSAERPKGSFSTLEIQRTEQGDSAMYLCASSLPIGDSNFGEGSWLTVV.

The chain has TRBV5-4 and TRBJ2-3, with 9 bases aligning to TRBD2. Germline V gives CDR1 SGHNT, CDR2 YYREEE (reference sequence). J gave up 1 base and V 2 bases, and 5 bases lay outside the gene matches. CDR3 size: 16 residues. CDR3 coding DNA: TGTGCCAGCAGCTTTAGCGGGGGAGGCGGCACAGATACGCAGTATTTT. This gives the protein CASSFSGGGGTDTQYF.

This clone has only a few counts. The chain has TRBV28 and TRBJ1-6; TRBD1 aligns across 7 bases. CDR1 MDHEN and CDR2 SYDVKM come from the germline V gene. The CDR3 loop spans 15 amino acids. The J segment lost 5 bases and the V segment lost 2 bases, leaving 3 bases of the junction unmatched. CDR3 nucleotide sequence: TGTGCCAGCAGTTTACATCAGGGGGATAATTCACCCCTCCACTTT. Translated: CASSLHQGDNSPLHF.

The V gene is TRBV4-3, the J gene TRBJ2-3; 7 positions match TRBD2. Unmatched junction bases numbered 5, after V lost 1 base and J lost 7 bases. The CDR3 has 14 residues. CDR1 is LGHNA, CDR2 YSLEER, per germline. The CDR3 DNA sequence: TGCGCCAGCAGCCAAGGGCTAGCGGTAAATACGCAGTATTTT. It specifies CASSQGLAVNTQYF.

The rearrangement joins TRBV19 to TRBJ1-6; D is ambiguous. V was pared by 3 bases and J by 7 bases, with 13 bases between. In germline, CDR1 is LNHDA, CDR2 SQIVND (reference sequence). The CDR3 runs to 15 residues. In DNA form, the CDR3 reads TGTGCCAGTAGTATGCGGCGGGAGTGGAATTCACCCCTCCACTTT. Protein sequence: CASSMRREWNSPLHF.

The count of this clone is one. This chain joins TRBV27 and TRBJ2-3; D is undetermined. Trimming shortened V by 3 bases and J by 5 bases, and 3 bases separated the two germline ends. The germline CDR1 and CDR2 sequences are MNHEY and SMNVEV (reference sequence). CDR3 length: 11 residues. The CDR3 sequence is CASSFGDTQYF. Written as DNA, the CDR3 is TGTGCCAGCAGTTTCGGAGATACGCAGTATTTT.

This clone was detected a few times. The genes are TRBV20-1 and TRBJ2-1, with D perhaps TRBD2 (5 bases). Germline V CDR1 and CDR2: DFQATT, SNEGSKA (reference sequence). Between the trimmed V and J ends, which lost 6 bases and 10 bases, there was a span of 13 bases. The CDR3 spans 11 residues. The CDR3 nucleotides read TGCAGTGCGAAGGAGGTGGCAGAGCAGTTCTTC. This sequence encodes CSAKEVAEQFF.

V usage is TRBV3-1 (or the pseudogene TRBV3-2) and J usage is TRBJ1-6, with 8 positions matching TRBD1. Germline CDR1 is LGHDT and CDR2 is YNNKEL (reference sequence). V dropped 4 bases and J dropped 1; count of bases not matched to a gene: 3. This CDR3 spans 16 amino acids. Here the CDR3 reads CASSLRTGSYNSPLHF. The CDR3 DNA is TGTGCCAGCAGCCTTCGGACAGGGTCCTATAATTCACCCCTCCACTTT.

The chain couples TRBV7-9 to TRBJ2-7, with TRBD2 matching over 9 bases. CDR1 and CDR2 from the germline V gene are SEHNR and FQNEAQ (reference sequence). This CDR3 is 15 amino acids long. The V segment lost 5 bases and the J segment 0 bases; nucleotides outside the gene matches: 5. CDR3 in DNA: TGTGCCAGCAGCCTTAGCGGGGGCTACTCCTACGAGCAGTACTTC. Its protein is CASSLSGGYSYEQYF.

Note on this clone: The sample contains more than one DNA sequence encoding this CDR3. The rearrangement uses TRBV30 and TRBJ2-7, with 8 bases lining up with TRBD1. The V gene end was trimmed by 5 bases and the J gene end by 6 bases; junction bases not matched to a gene: 9. There are 13 residues in the CDR3. Germline V gene data show CDR1 as GTSNPN and CDR2 as SVGIG (reference sequence). CDR3 sequence reads: CAWSPDRVGEQYF. CDR3 DNA: TGTGCCTGGTCCCCGGACAGGGTTGGCGAGCAGTACTTC.

This chain connects TRBV2 to TRBJ2-3; 9 bases match TRBD1. The CDR3 runs 15 residues. Germline V lookup: CDR1 SNHLY, CDR2 FYNNEI. V was pared by 6 bases and J by 3 bases, with 7 bases of the junction left unmatched. CDR3: CASRVTGTGTDTQYF. In DNA, the CDR3 is TGTGCCAGCAGAGTAACCGGGACAGGGACAGATACGCAGTATTTT.

V usage is TRBV4-1 and J usage is TRBJ2-2, with 10 bases lining up with TRBD2. The CDR3 covers 17 residues. Germline V gives CDR1 MGHRA, CDR2 YSYEKL. The V segment lost 0 bases and the J segment 5 bases; nucleotides outside the gene matches: 6. The CDR3 loop is CASSQDGSGGGTGELFF. The CDR3 DNA sequence: TGCGCCAGCAGCCAAGATGGGAGCGGGGGGGGAACCGGGGAGCTGTTTTTT.

The rearrangement uses TRBV5-1 and TRBJ2-2; TRBD1 agrees at 7 bases. The trim removed 4 bases at V and 2 bases at J, leaving 8 bases unmatched. The CDR3 is 16 amino acids. The V gene's germline CDR1 is SGHRS and CDR2 YFSETQ. The DNA for the CDR3 is TGCGCCAGCAGCCCGGACAGGTCCATAAACACCGGGGAGCTGTTTTTT. This translates into CASSPDRSINTGELFF.

The chain combines TRBV12-5 with TRBJ2-6; D gene unclear. From germline, CDR1 is LGHNT and CDR2 FRNRAP. The V end lost 6 bases, the J end lost 4 bases, and 13 bases lay between the germline ends. The length of the CDR3 is 15 residues. In nucleotides, the CDR3 is TGTGCTAGTGGCAGGTTCGCATGGGGGGCCAACGTCCTGACTTTC. Translating gives CASGRFAWGANVLTF.

The chain joins TRBV19 to TRBJ2-6; 9 nucleotides agree with TRBD1. CDR3 length: 16 residues. From germline, CDR1 is LNHDA and CDR2 SQIVND (reference sequence). J gave up 0 bases and V 7 bases, and 4 bases lay outside the gene matches. CDR3 residues: CASTDRGPSGANVLTF. In DNA, the CDR3 is TGTGCCAGTACGGACAGGGGTCCCTCTGGGGCCAACGTCCTGACTTTC.

This chain connects TRBV3-1 (or the pseudogene TRBV3-2) to TRBJ2-3, with D possibly matching TRBD2 (6 bases). V lost 4 bases to trimming and J lost 0 bases, with 8 bases between them. Germline CDR1 reads LGHDT; CDR2 reads YNNKEL (reference sequence). CDR3 length: 14 amino acids. The CDR3 coding sequence is TGTGCCAGCAGCCCGGGGACTAGCACAGATACGCAGTATTTT. This sequence encodes CASSPGTSTDTQYF.

This rearrangement joins TRBV9 to TRBJ1-3, with D unresolved. Germline V gene sequence: CDR1 SGDLS, CDR2 YYNGEE. Trimming stripped 0 bases from V and 0 bases from J, with 10 bases between. This CDR3 is 16 amino acids long. The chain's CDR3 is CASSVGHESSGNTIYF. DNA for the CDR3: TGTGCCAGCAGCGTAGGACATGAGAGCTCTGGAAACACCATATATTTT. Full variable domain (rest looked up from reference TRBV9 and TRBJ1-3): DSGVTQTPKHLITATGQRVTLRCSPRSGDLSVYWYQQSLDQGLQFLIQYYNGEERAKGNILERFSAQQFPDLHSELNLSSLELGDSALYFCASSVGHESSGNTIYFGEGSWLTVV.

CDR3 amino acids: CASSSQVTQETQYF. Here the CDR3 DNA reads TGTGCCAGCAGTTCCCAGGTTACCCAAGAGACCCAGTACTTC. This chain uses TRBV6-6 with TRBJ2-5; D uncertain. Germline V gene sequence: CDR1 MNHNY, CDR2 SVGAGI (reference sequence). Trimming took off 4 bases at V and 1 base at J, with 10 bases between the two ends. The CDR3 is made up of 14 amino acids.

The chain carries TRBV5-4 and TRBJ1-5; D is ambiguous. The CDR3 extends over 14 amino acids. Germline assignment: CDR1 SGHNT and CDR2 YYREEE (reference sequence). The ends were cut back, 4 bases at V and 3 bases at J, with 11 bases in the middle. CDR3: CASSLGGFNQPQHF. The CDR3 coding sequence is TGTGCCAGCAGCCTCGGAGGGTTCAATCAGCCCCAGCATTTT.

The V call is TRBV6-4, the J call TRBJ1-1; D might be TRBD1 (6 bases). Trimming cost V 6 bases and J 3 bases, with 11 bases left between them. CDR3 length: 13 residues. In germline, CDR1 is MRHNA, CDR2 SNTAGT. The chain's CDR3 is CASRWGPDTEAFF. Written as DNA, the CDR3 is TGTGCCAGCAGATGGGGGCCGGACACTGAAGCTTTCTTT.

The J gene is TRBJ2-7, the V gene TRBV13; 12 nucleotides match TRBD2. The CDR3 extends over 17 amino acids. Germline V gene data show CDR1 as PRHDT and CDR2 as FYEKMQ (reference sequence). V lost 5 bases to trimming and J lost 7 bases; unmatched junction nucleotides: 15. The CDR3 loop reads CASSPRGASGGAWEQYF. The CDR3 DNA reads as TGTGCCAGCAGCCCGCGGGGTGCTAGCGGGGGGGCCTGGGAGCAGTACTTC.